The clone carrying this TCR delta chain was counted between two and nine times. Antigen unknown. The V end lost 0 bases, the J end lost 0 bases, and 29 bases lay between the germline ends. The CDR3 covers 22 residues. Germline CDR1 reads TSWWSYY; CDR2 reads QGS. This specimen comes from a study of Vδ1+ human thymocytes. The template was reverse-transcribed extracted RNA. Pooled V-gene forward primers with one constant-region reverse primer generated the CDR3 amplicons by multiplex PCR. TCRdb called clones anew from the multiplex PCR reads with CATT. Altogether about 75,000 delta-chain clones are present, around 30% being singletons, with the ten largest covering around 0.3%. Thymocytes were sorted as CD3+ TCRVdelta1+ TCRVdelta2- after alphabeta T cell depletion. Vdelta1+ thymocyte sorts reached between roughly 98% and 99.6% purity. Whole-study results and caveats: Thymic delta-chain repertoires held 15% to 20% Vdelta2 sequences and few Vdelta3, despite high sort purity. Highly polyclonal TRG and TRD repertoires with Gaussian CDR3 length distributions appeared in thymus.

V is TRDV1 and J is TRDJ1, with a tentative D call TRDD3 (8 bases). This receptor was taken from a boy less than two years old who had congenital heart surgery. Material for sequencing was Vdelta1+ gamma-delta thymocytes from the thymus. Stated subset: FACS-sorted CD3+ TCRalphabeta- TCRVdelta1+ TCRVdelta2- thymocytes. The chain's CDR3 is CALGELFLHGGLGGRYTDKLIF. The CDR3 nucleotides read TGTGCTCTTGGGGAACTTTTCCTACACGGGGGACTGGGGGGCCGTTACACCGATAAACTCATCTTT.